Below, one T cell receptor beta chain is given with its context. Its cognate antigen is unknown. The record originates from a study of PD-1 blockade in classical Hodgkin lymphoma. Sequenced by immunoSEQ multiplex PCR; TCRdb stores in-frame clones only, minus some. The profile shows about 50,000 clones, approximately 73% of them singletons. Per germline, CDR1 SNHLY and CDR2 FYNNEI. The trim removed 5 bases at V and 1 base at J, leaving 3 bases unmatched. The CDR3 consists of 15 residues. No patient escaped relapse after autologous stem cell transplantation, and brentuximab vedotin exposure varied. When best responses were assessed, they were complete response, partial response or progressive disease. Study-wide findings and caveats: Reports described newly diagnosed patients as having lower baseline TCR diversity than healthy donors. Only CD4+ TCR diversity, not CD8+, had risen significantly by C4D1.

The genes are TRBV2 and TRBJ2-2; the match to TRBD1 covers 8 bases. The sequence derives from a human donor with classical Hodgkin lymphoma. Sequenced material: peripheral blood mononuclear cells (PBMCs), taken at baseline. CDR3 residues: CASSNDRGNTGELFF. CDR3 in DNA: TGTGCCAGCAGTAACGACAGGGGGAACACCGGGGAGCTGTTTTTT.